The 17 T cell receptor beta chains given below trace back to one sample, sequenced in a study of cytomegalovirus exposure and HLA in healthy donors. 13 Jbeta primers and 60 Vbeta primers were used for the PCR. Sequenced by immunoSEQ multiplex PCR; TCRdb stores in-frame clones only, minus some. This listing includes about 200,000 clones. The sequencing sample was made of PBMCs. The receptor source for this set is a man aged 25-45 years in good health and CMV-seronegative.

The CDR3 spells CASSSQGLAGAHEQFF. The CDR3 DNA follows: TGTGCCAGCAGCTCCCAGGGACTAGCGGGAGCCCATGAGCAGTTCTTC. This rearrangement joins TRBV7-3 to TRBJ2-1, with 14 bases identical to TRBD2. The CDR3 loop spans 16 amino acids. Germline CDR1 SGHTA, CDR2 FQGTGA. The J segment lost 8 bases and the V segment lost 4 bases, leaving 7 bases of the junction unmatched.

This chain connects TRBV30 to TRBJ2-6; D is unclear. Germline V gene data show CDR1 as GTSNPN and CDR2 as SVGIG (reference sequence). The ends were cut back, 4 bases at V and 3 bases at J, with 7 bases in the middle. This CDR3 is 13 amino acids long. This CDR3 is CAWTEFGANVLTF. The CDR3 nucleotides read TGTGCCTGGACTGAGTTTGGGGCCAACGTCCTGACTTTC.

The chain recombines TRBV6-5 with TRBJ1-2; 7 positions agree with TRBD1. This CDR3 has 15 amino acids. The germline gives CDR1 MNHEY, CDR2 SVGAGI. V dropped 2 bases and J dropped 1; count of bases not matched to a gene: 4. This CDR3 reads CASSYGTVDNYGYTF. The CDR3 coding sequence is TGTGCCAGCAGTTACGGGACAGTTGATAACTATGGCTACACCTTC.

The chain is built from TRBV6-5 and TRBJ1-2, with D possibly matching TRBD1 (5 bases). The CDR3 is 13 amino acids. The germline V gene encodes CDR1 MNHEY and CDR2 SVGAGI. Trimming left V 4 bases short and J 4 bases short, with 10 bases between. Written as DNA, the CDR3 is TGTGCCAGCAGTTCTCAGGGATCCTATGGCTACACCTTC. Translating it yields CASSSQGSYGYTF.

This chain joins TRBV7-9 and TRBJ2-7; 8 bases align to TRBD2. J gave up 3 bases and V 5 bases, and 3 bases lay outside the gene matches. This CDR3 has 13 amino acids. The germline V gene encodes CDR1 SEHNR and CDR2 FQNEAQ (reference sequence). This CDR3 is CASSPGLVYEQYF. DNA of the CDR3: TGTGCCAGCAGCCCGGGACTAGTCTACGAGCAGTACTTC.

This chain links TRBV7-7 with TRBJ2-3, with 8 bases lining up with TRBD2. V shed 8 bases, J shed 4 bases, and the junction held 5 bases outside the gene matches. From germline, CDR1 is SSHAT and CDR2 FNYEAQ (reference sequence). The CDR3 is made up of 13 amino acids. CDR3 amino acids: CASSSGSADTQYF. For the CDR3, the DNA is TGTGCCAGCTCAAGCGGGAGCGCAGATACGCAGTATTTT.

J is TRBJ2-5 and V is TRBV15; 14 bases map to TRBD2. Per the germline V gene, CDR1 is LNHNV and CDR2 is YYDKDF (reference sequence). This CDR3 is 17 amino acids long. Trimming removed 8 bases from V and 0 bases from J; junction bases left unmatched: 8. The CDR3 region is CATGRGTSGGYQETQYF. The DNA for the CDR3 is TGTGCCACCGGAAGGGGGACTAGCGGGGGCTACCAAGAGACCCAGTACTTC.

V usage is TRBV6-5 and J usage is TRBJ2-5; 11 bases align to TRBD1. The junction had 9 bases not matched to a gene; V was cut back by 7 bases and J by 5 bases. Germline loops: CDR1 MNHEY, CDR2 SVGAGI. The CDR3 has 15 amino acids. The DNA of the CDR3 is TGTGCCAGCAAATACGGACAGGGGGCATGGGAGACCCAGTACTTC. This encodes CASKYGQGAWETQYF.

The genes are TRBV5-1 and TRBJ1-3, with a possible D match to TRBD1 (5 bases). Trimming pared 0 bases from V and 4 bases from J, leaving 14 bases between. The CDR3 has 16 amino acids. Germline CDR1 and CDR2: SGHRS and YFSETQ. CDR3: CASSLAGVRFGNTIYF. CDR3 in DNA: TGCGCCAGCAGCTTGGCGGGGGTAAGGTTCGGAAACACCATATATTTT.

As regards this clone: Germline and junction disagree at one end, which may indicate a read error. CDR3 sequence: CASSLRGGYIF. The CDR3 coding sequence is TGTGCCAGCAGCTTGAGGGGGGGCTACATCTTC. The V gene is TRBV5-4, the J gene TRBJ1-2; D is perhaps TRBD1 (6 bases). The CDR3 is made up of 11 amino acids. Germline CDR1 SGHNT, CDR2 YYREEE (reference sequence).

The chain combines TRBV18 with TRBJ1-2; the D gene is possibly TRBD1 (5 bases). The V gene's germline CDR1 is KGHSH and CDR2 LQKENI. Trimming took off 4 bases at V and 6 bases at J, with 15 bases between the two ends. The CDR3 has 14 amino acids. The CDR3 protein is CASSRQGLLDGYTF. The CDR3 nucleotides are TGTGCCAGCTCACGGCAGGGCCTTCTGGATGGCTACACCTTC.

V gene TRBV19 combines with J gene TRBJ2-3; TRBD1 agrees at 9 bases. The CDR3 spans 15 residues. Germline CDR1 is LNHDA and CDR2 is SQIVND (reference sequence). J was trimmed by 1 base and V by 4 bases; bases with no gene match: 3. Here the CDR3 DNA reads TGTGCCAGTAGTAAGGGACAGGGAGGCACAGATACGCAGTATTTT. Its translation: CASSKGQGGTDTQYF.

The rearrangement links TRBV28 to TRBJ1-5, with a possible D match to TRBD1 (5 bases). The germline gives CDR1 MDHEN, CDR2 SYDVKM. This CDR3 has 14 amino acids. The V end was cut by 7 bases, the J end by 6 bases, with 16 bases between. The CDR3 nucleotides are TGTGCCAGCAATCGGGGGAGTTTGGGTCAGCCCCAGCATTTT. This gives the protein CASNRGSLGQPQHF.

The chain is built from TRBV11-3 and TRBJ2-3; 12 positions agree with TRBD1. Germline V lookup: CDR1 SGHNT, CDR2 YENEEA. This CDR3 has 13 amino acids. With V trimmed by 3 bases and J by 14 bases, 6 bases remained unmatched. The CDR3 loop reads CASSLGGQGARYF. The DNA for the CDR3 is TGTGCCAGCAGCTTGGGGGGACAGGGGGCTAGGTATTTT.

The chain carries TRBV7-8 and TRBJ2-1; 7 bases map to TRBD1. Germline V lookup: CDR1 SGHVS, CDR2 FQNEAQ. The CDR3 spans 14 residues. V was clipped by 3 bases and J by 2 bases; unmatched bases: 1. CDR3 amino acids: CASSFGQAYNEQFF. The CDR3 DNA reads TGTGCCAGCAGCTTCGGACAGGCCTACAATGAGCAGTTCTTC.

J is TRBJ1-4 and V is TRBV28, with TRBD1 matching over 8 bases. Germline trimming cut 8 bases from V and 8 bases from J; bases unmatched to any gene: 7. This CDR3 contains 13 residues. CDR1 MDHEN and CDR2 SYDVKM come from the germline V gene. CDR3 in amino acids: CASGGTGKEKLFF. The DNA of the CDR3 is TGTGCCAGCGGAGGGACAGGCAAGGAAAAACTGTTTTTT.

V usage is TRBV6-5 and J usage is TRBJ1-4; TRBD1 agrees at 9 bases. There are 14 residues in the CDR3. Germline values: CDR1 MNHEY, CDR2 SVGAGI. V was pared by 10 bases and J by 8 bases, with 11 bases of the junction left unmatched. CDR3 DNA: TGTGCCACCTCGGCCCGGGACAGGGTGGAAAAACTGTTTTTT. Its translation: CATSARDRVEKLFF.